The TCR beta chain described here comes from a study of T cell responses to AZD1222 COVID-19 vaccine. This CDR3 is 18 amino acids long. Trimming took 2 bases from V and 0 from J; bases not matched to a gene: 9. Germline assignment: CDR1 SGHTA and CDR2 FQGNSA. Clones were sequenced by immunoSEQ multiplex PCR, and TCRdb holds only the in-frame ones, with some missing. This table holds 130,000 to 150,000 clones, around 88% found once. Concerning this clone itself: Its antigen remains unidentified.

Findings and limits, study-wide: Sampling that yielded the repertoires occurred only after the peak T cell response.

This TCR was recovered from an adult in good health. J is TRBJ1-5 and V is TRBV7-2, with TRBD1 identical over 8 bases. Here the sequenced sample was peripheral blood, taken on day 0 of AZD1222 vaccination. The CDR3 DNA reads TGTGCCAGCAGCTTAATTTCAGGGGGCATTTATAGCAATCAGCCCCAGCATTTT. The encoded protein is CASSLISGGIYSNQPQHF.